Below, 8 T cell receptor beta chains from the same sample are listed, as sequenced in a study of identical twins. One entry per CDR3 protein, called by TCRdb with MiXCR from the 5' RACE reads. The table shows 690,000 or so distinct CDR3 sequences, with around 6.1% occurring only once. Sequencing was done on a sample of naive T cells sorted from blood. These receptors were taken from a man aged 18 to 29 in good health.

This clonotype was found many times. The chain joins TRBV9 to TRBJ2-4; D not resolved. The CDR3 extends over 12 amino acids. From germline, CDR1 is SGDLS and CDR2 YYNGEE. V lost 3 bases and J 11 bases, leaving 12 bases between the germline ends. The CDR3 DNA is TGTGCCAGCAGCGAGCGTACCGGATTTCAGTACTTC. This translates into CASSERTGFQYF.

This chain joins TRBV20-1 and TRBJ1-5; 8 bases match TRBD1. CDR3 length equals 14 residues. Per germline, CDR1 DFQATT and CDR2 SNEGSKA (reference sequence). Trimming took 3 bases from V and 4 from J; bases not matched to a gene: 5. The chain's CDR3 is CSASRGRVNQPQHF. CDR3 nucleotides: TGCAGTGCTAGCAGGGGGCGGGTTAATCAGCCCCAGCATTTT.

This clonotype has a count of ten or more. This chain links TRBV7-8 with TRBJ2-7; tentatively, D is TRBD1 (6 bases). V dropped 2 bases and J dropped 1 base, with 18 bases sitting between them. The germline V gene has CDR1 SGHVS and CDR2 FQNEAQ. There are 17 residues in the CDR3. As DNA, the CDR3 is TGTGCCAGCAGCTTAAGGGGTGGGTCAGGGGATTCCTACGAGCAGTACGTC. Protein product: CASSLRGGSGDSYEQYV.

This clonotype was counted many times. This chain uses TRBV6-1 with TRBJ2-3; D is uncertain. In germline, CDR1 is MNHNS, CDR2 SASEGT. V dropped 8 bases and J dropped 4 bases, with 13 bases sitting between them. CDR3 length: 13 residues. The CDR3 sequence: CASRAIAADTQYF. The CDR3 DNA reads as TGTGCCAGCCGGGCCATCGCGGCAGATACGCAGTATTTT.

This clonotype came up many times. This chain links TRBV15 with TRBJ2-7; D unresolved. CDR1 LNHNV and CDR2 YYDKDF come from the germline V gene (reference sequence). Trimming removed 1 base at V and 6 bases at J, with 13 bases between. The CDR3 spans 14 residues. Written as DNA, the CDR3 is TGTGCCACCAGCAGAGGGGCGTATTCGGGCGAGCAGTACTTC. Residues: CATSRGAYSGEQYF.

This clonotype was seen a handful of times. This sequence joins TRBV19 and TRBJ1-5; D is unclear. CDR3 length equals 12 residues. CDR1 is LNHDA and CDR2 is SQIVND in the germline V gene (reference sequence). The ends were cut back, 5 bases at V and 10 bases at J, with 12 bases in the middle. The CDR3: CASSFPREPQHF. The CDR3 DNA is TGTGCCAGTAGTTTCCCCCGGGAACCCCAGCATTTT. The whole variable domain, filled in from reference TRBV19 and TRBJ1-5, reads DGGITQSPKYLFRKEGQNVTLSCEQNLNHDAMYWYRQDPGQGLRLIYYSQIVNDFQKGDIAEGYSVSREKKESFPLTVTSAQKNPTAFYLCASSFPREPQHFGDGTRLSIL.

A few counts support this clonotype. V usage is TRBV6-2 or TRBV6-3 and J usage is TRBJ2-2; 8 bases align to TRBD2. The CDR3 sequence is 16 residues long. The germline V gene has CDR1 MNHEY and CDR2 SVGEGT. Germline trimming cut 7 bases from V and 5 bases from J; bases unmatched to any gene: 12. CDR3 in amino acids: CASIPAAGAGTGELFF. The CDR3 region has the DNA TGTGCCAGCATTCCCGCAGCGGGAGCAGGGACCGGGGAGCTGTTTTTT.

Only a few counts were recorded for this clonotype. The J gene is TRBJ2-7, the V gene TRBV20-1, with 9 positions matching TRBD2. Per the germline V gene, CDR1 is DFQATT and CDR2 is SNEGSKA (reference sequence). The length of the CDR3 is 15 residues. V lost 6 bases to trimming and J lost 0 bases; unmatched junction nucleotides: 9. CDR3 nucleotide sequence: TGCAGTGCCAGTCCCCTAGCGGGAACCTCCTACGAGCAGTACGTC. Translated: CSASPLAGTSYEQYV.